The 10 T cell receptor beta chains given below trace back to one sample, sequenced in a study of radiotherapy plus CTLA-4 blockade in lung cancer. Profiling relied on immunoSEQ multiplex PCR, and the TCRdb table lists in-frame clones only, not all of them. The sample lists around 82,000 clones; around nine tenths were seen once. The material sequenced was peripheral blood, taken from a patient treated with radiotherapy plus ipilimumab. The receptors derive from a human donor with non-small cell lung cancer that progressed on radiotherapy plus ipilimumab.

This clone appeared once. This sequence joins TRBV4-1 and TRBJ1-2; possibly TRBD1 for D (5 bases). Trimming cost V 2 bases and J 3 bases, with 13 bases left between them. The germline V gene encodes CDR1 MGHRA and CDR2 YSYEKL. CDR3 length equals 15 residues. In DNA form, the CDR3 reads TGCGCCAGCAGCCAACGACTTGGAGGGGACTATGGCTACACCTTC. Amino acid sequence: CASSQRLGGDYGYTF.

The chain uses TRBV4-3 and TRBJ1-1, with a weak D call TRBD1 (5 bases). Germline-derived CDR1 and CDR2 are LGHNA and YSLEER. Deletions cut 3 bases from V and 0 bases from J, with 14 bases between. The CDR3 is 16 residues long. The DNA for the CDR3 is TGCGCCAGCAGCCATGGTGGGGCGGGAGTGAACACTGAAGCTTTCTTT. Its translation is CASSHGGAGVNTEAFF.

The J gene is TRBJ2-1, the V gene TRBV20-1; unclear D gene. The germline CDR1 and CDR2 sequences are DFQATT and SNEGSKA (reference sequence). Trimming took 8 bases from V and 7 from J, leaving 9 bases between them. CDR3 size: 10 residues. For the CDR3, the DNA is TGCAGTCCCCTAGGGAATGAGCAGTTCTTC. Its translation is CSPLGNEQFF.

The chain carries TRBV5-4 and TRBJ1-1; 8 bases are a match to TRBD1. The CDR3 length is 15 residues. With 0 bases clipped from V and 4 bases from J, the junction kept 5 bases outside the gene matches. Germline-derived CDR1 and CDR2 are SGHNT and YYREEE (reference sequence). The DNA of the CDR3 is TGTGCCAGCAGCTTGGGACAGGGGAGCGGCACTGAAGCTTTCTTT. This codes for CASSLGQGSGTEAFF.

This rearrangement joins TRBV7-9 to TRBJ1-2; D is perhaps TRBD1 (5 bases). This CDR3 has 12 amino acids. V was shortened by 5 bases and J by 10 bases, with 14 bases between the two germline ends. The germline V gene has CDR1 SEHNR and CDR2 FQNEAQ (reference sequence). DNA for the CDR3: TGTGCCAGCAGCCACGGGGCCCGGGACTACACCTTC. Translation gives CASSHGARDYTF.

The V and J genes are TRBV30 and TRBJ1-2; D gene ambiguous. Looked up from germline, CDR1 is GTSNPN and CDR2 is SVGIG (reference sequence). Trimming removed 3 bases from V and 4 bases from J, with 12 bases in between. CDR3 length: 13 amino acids. The CDR3 is CAWSPQSLYGYTF. The CDR3 region has the DNA TGTGCCTGGAGCCCCCAGAGCCTCTATGGCTACACCTTC.

V is TRBV11-2 and J is TRBJ1-5; 9 bases fit TRBD1. This CDR3 is built from 15 residues. V shed 4 bases and J 2 bases; nucleotides not matched to a gene: 3. Germline V gene lookup returns CDR1 SGHAT and CDR2 FQNNGV. The CDR3 DNA reads TGTGCCAGCAGCTCGGGACAGGGTGGCAATCAGCCCCAGCATTTT. Protein product: CASSSGQGGNQPQHF.

The chain combines TRBV11-2 with TRBJ2-7; 7 bases fit TRBD2. The J segment lost 0 bases and the V segment lost 5 bases, leaving 4 bases of the junction unmatched. Germline CDR1 SGHAT, CDR2 FQNNGV. This CDR3 region has 14 residues. The DNA of the CDR3 is TGTGCCAGCAGCCCTACTAGCGCCTCCTACGAGCAGTACTTC. Encoded protein: CASSPTSASYEQYF.

The gene calls are TRBV5-1 and TRBJ2-7; 9 bases map to TRBD2. The germline V gene encodes CDR1 SGHRS and CDR2 YFSETQ. The CDR3 covers 15 residues. J lost 1 base, V lost 3 bases, and 5 bases had no gene match. The DNA of the CDR3 is TGCGCCAGCAGCTATTTAGCGGGAGCATCCTACGAGCAGTACTTC. Protein sequence: CASSYLAGASYEQYF. The whole variable domain, filled in from reference TRBV5-1 and TRBJ2-7, reads KAGVTQTPRYLIKTRGQQVTLSCSPISGHRSVSWYQQTPGQGLQFLFEYFSETQRNKGNFPGRFSGRQFSNSRSEMNVSTLELGDSALYLCASSYLAGASYEQYFGPGTRLTVT.

The V and J genes are TRBV7-9 and TRBJ1-1; D is ambiguous. Germline CDR1 reads SEHNR; CDR2 reads FQNEAQ (reference sequence). Deletions cut 4 bases from V and 3 bases from J, with 9 bases between. The length of the CDR3 is 13 residues. The CDR3 nucleotides read TGTGCCAGCAGCTCTTCGAGGGACACTGAAGCTTTCTTT. This sequence encodes CASSSSRDTEAFF.